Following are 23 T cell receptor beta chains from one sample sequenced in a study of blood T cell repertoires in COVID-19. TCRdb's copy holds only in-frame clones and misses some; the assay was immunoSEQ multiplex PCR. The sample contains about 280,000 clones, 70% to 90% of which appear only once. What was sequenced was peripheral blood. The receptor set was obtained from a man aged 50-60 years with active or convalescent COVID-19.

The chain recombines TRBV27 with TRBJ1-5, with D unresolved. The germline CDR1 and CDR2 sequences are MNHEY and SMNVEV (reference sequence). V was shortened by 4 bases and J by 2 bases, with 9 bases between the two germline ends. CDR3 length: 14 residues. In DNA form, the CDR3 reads TGTGCCAGCAGTTCGTTAGGAGGCAATCAGCCCCAGCATTTT. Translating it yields CASSSLGGNQPQHF.

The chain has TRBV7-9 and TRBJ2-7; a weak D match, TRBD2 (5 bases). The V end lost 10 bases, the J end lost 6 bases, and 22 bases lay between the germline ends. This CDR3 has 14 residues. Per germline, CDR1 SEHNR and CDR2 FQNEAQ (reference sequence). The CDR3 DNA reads TGTGCCACCGCCTGGACTGCGCCCTCCAGCGAGCAGTACTTC. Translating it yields CATAWTAPSSEQYF.

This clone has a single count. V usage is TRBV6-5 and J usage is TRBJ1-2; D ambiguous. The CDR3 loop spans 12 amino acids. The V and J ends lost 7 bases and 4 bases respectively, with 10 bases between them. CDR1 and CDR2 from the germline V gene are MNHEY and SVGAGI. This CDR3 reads CASMSVSYGYTF. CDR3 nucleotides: TGTGCCAGCATGTCGGTTTCCTATGGCTACACCTTC.

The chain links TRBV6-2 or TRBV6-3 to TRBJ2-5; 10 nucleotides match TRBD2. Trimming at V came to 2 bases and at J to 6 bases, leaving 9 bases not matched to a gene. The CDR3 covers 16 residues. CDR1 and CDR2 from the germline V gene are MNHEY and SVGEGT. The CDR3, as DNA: TGTGCCAGCAGTTACCAAGGGACTAGCGTGGAACAGACCCAGTACTTC. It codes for CASSYQGTSVEQTQYF.

The CDR3 loop reads CASSRMERVSSYEQYF. The CDR3 region has the DNA TGCGCCAGCAGCCGCATGGAGCGGGTAAGCTCCTACGAGCAGTACTTC. The chain couples TRBV4-1 to TRBJ2-7; maybe TRBD2 (6 bases). The CDR3 loop spans 16 amino acids. V lost 4 bases, J lost 0 bases, and 16 bases lay in between. Germline assignment: CDR1 MGHRA and CDR2 YSYEKL.

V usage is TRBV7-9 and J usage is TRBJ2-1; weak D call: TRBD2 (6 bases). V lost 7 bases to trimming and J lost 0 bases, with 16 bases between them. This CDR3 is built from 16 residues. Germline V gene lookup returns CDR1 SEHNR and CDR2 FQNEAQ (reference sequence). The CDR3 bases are TGTGCCAGCATCCCAACGGGACTCAGCTCCTACAATGAGCAGTTCTTC. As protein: CASIPTGLSSYNEQFF.

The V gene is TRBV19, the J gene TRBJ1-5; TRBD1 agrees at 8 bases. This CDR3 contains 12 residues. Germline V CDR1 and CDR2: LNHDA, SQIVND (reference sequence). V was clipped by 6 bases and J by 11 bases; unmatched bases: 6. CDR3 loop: CASSMTGEAQHF. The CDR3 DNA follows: TGTGCCAGTAGCATGACAGGGGAAGCCCAGCATTTT.

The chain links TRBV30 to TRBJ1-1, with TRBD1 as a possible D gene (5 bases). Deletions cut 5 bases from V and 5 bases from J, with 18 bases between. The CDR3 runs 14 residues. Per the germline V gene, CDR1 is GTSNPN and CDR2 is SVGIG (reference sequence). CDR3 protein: CAWVGRGTWTEAFF. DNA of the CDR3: TGTGCCTGGGTGGGGAGGGGCACATGGACTGAAGCTTTCTTT. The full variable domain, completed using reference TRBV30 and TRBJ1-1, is SQTIHQWPATLVQPVGSPLSLECTVEGTSNPNLYWYRQAAGRGLQLLFYSVGIGQISSEVPQNLSASRPQDRQFILSSKKLLLSDSGFYLCAWVGRGTWTEAFFGQGTRLTVV.

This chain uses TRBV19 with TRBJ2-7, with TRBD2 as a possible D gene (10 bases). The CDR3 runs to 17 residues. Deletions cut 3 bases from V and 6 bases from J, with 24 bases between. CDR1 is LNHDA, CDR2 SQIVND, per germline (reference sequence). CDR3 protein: CASSIGQGSLAGVEQYF. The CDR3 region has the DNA TGTGCCAGTAGTATTGGACAGGGGTCGCTAGCGGGAGTCGAGCAGTACTTC.

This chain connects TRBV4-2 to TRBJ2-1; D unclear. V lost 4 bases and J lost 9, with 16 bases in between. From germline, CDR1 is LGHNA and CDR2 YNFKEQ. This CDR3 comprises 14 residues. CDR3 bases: TGTGCCAGCAGCCTAGCTCCGATGGAGAGTGAGCAGTTCTTC. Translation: CASSLAPMESEQFF.

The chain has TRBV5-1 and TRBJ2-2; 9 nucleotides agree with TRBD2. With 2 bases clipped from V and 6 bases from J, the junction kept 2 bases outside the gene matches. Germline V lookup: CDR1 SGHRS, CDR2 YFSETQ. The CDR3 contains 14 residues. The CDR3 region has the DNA TGCGCCAGCAGCTTTAGCGGGAGCGCCGGGGAGCTGTTTTTT. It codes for CASSFSGSAGELFF.

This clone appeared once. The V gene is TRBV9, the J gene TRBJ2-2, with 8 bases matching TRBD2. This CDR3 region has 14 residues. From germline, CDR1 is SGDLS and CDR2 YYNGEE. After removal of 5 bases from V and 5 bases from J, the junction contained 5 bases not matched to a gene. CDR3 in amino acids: CASSLSGKTGELFF. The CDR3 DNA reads TGTGCCAGCAGTCTTAGCGGGAAGACCGGGGAGCTGTTTTTT.

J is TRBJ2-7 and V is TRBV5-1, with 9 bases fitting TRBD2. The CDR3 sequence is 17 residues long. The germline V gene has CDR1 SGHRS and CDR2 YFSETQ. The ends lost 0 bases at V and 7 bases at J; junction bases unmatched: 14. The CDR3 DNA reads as TGCGCCAGCAGCTTGGGACCCGTAGCGGGAGACGCGGGAGAGCAGTACTTC. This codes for CASSLGPVAGDAGEQYF.

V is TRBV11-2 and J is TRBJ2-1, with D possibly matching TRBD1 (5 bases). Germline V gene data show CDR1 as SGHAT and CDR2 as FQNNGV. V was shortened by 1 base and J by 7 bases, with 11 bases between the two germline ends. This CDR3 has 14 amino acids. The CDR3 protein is CASSLATPGNEQFF. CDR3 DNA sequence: TGTGCCAGCAGCTTAGCCACTCCAGGGAATGAGCAGTTCTTC.

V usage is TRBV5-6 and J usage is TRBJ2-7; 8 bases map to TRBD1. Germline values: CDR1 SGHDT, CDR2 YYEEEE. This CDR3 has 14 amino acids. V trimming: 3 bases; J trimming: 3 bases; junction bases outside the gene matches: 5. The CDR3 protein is CASSSGQEYYEQYF. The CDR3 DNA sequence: TGTGCCAGCAGCTCGGGACAGGAGTACTACGAGCAGTACTTC.

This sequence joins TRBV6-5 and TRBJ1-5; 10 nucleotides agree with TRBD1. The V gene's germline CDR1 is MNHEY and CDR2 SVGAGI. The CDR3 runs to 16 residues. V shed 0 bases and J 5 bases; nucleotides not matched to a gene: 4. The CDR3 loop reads CASSYSGQGPDQPQHF. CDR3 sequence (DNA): TGTGCCAGCAGTTACTCGGGACAGGGGCCGGATCAGCCCCAGCATTTT.

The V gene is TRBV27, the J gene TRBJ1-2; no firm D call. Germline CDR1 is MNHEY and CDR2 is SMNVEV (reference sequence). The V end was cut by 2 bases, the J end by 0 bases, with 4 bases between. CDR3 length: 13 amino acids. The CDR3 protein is CASSLGPNYGYTF. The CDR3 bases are TGTGCCAGCAGTTTAGGGCCTAACTATGGCTACACCTTC.

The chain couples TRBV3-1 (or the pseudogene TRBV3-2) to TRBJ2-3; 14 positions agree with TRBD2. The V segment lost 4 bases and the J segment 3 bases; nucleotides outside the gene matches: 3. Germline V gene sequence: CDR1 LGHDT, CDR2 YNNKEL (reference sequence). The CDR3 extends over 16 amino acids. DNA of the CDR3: TGTGCCAGCAGCCCGCGACTAGCGGGAGGGACAGATACGCAGTATTTT. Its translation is CASSPRLAGGTDTQYF.

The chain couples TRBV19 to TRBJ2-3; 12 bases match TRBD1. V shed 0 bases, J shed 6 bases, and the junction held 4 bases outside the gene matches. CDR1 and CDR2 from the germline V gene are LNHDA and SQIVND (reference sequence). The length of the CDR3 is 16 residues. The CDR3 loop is CASSIEGTGGADTQYF. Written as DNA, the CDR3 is TGTGCCAGTAGTATAGAGGGGACAGGGGGCGCTGATACGCAGTATTTT.

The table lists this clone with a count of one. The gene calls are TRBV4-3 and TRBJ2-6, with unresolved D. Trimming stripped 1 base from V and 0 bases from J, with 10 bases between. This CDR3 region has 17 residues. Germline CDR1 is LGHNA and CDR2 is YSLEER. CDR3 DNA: TGCGCCAGCAGCCAAGGTGTGGGCAACTCTGGGGCCAACGTCCTGACTTTC. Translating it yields CASSQGVGNSGANVLTF.

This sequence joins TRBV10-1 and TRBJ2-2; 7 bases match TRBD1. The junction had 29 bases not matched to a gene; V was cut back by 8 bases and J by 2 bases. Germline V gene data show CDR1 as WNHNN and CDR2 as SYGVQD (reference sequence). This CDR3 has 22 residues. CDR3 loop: CASHLYYQKKRGRSLNTGELFF. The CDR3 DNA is TGCGCCAGCCACCTTTACTACCAGAAAAAGAGGGGGCGTTCCCTCAACACCGGGGAGCTGTTTTTT.

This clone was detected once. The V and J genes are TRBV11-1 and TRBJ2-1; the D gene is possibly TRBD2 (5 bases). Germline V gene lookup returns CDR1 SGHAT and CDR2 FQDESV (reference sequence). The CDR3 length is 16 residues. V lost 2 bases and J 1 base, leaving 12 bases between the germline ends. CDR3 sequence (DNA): TGTGCCAGCAGCTTAACGGGCTCGGGGTCCTACAATGAGCAGTTCTTC. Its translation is CASSLTGSGSYNEQFF.

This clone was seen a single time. The CDR3: CASSGFLRGETQYF. The CDR3 nucleotides are TGTGCCAGTAGTGGGTTCTTGAGAGGGGAGACCCAGTACTTC. The V and J genes are TRBV19 and TRBJ2-5; the D gene is possibly TRBD2 (5 bases). In germline, CDR1 is LNHDA, CDR2 SQIVND (reference sequence). Deletions cut 5 bases from V and 5 bases from J, with 15 bases between. The length of the CDR3 is 14 residues.